This TCR beta chain was retrieved from a study of T cells in Graves' hyperthyroidism and ophthalmopathy. Clinicians diagnosed patients from clinical symptoms, serum thyroxine and TRAb, thyroid ultrasound and orbital computed tomography. Cells are PBMCs isolated from about 10 ml of fresh blood. Amplified regions were TCR beta CDR3 sequences from RNA transcripts. HTBI primers were employed in a first-round RT-PCR of the TCR CDR3. TCRdb re-called the multiplex PCR reads through MiXCR, storing one row per CDR3 protein. The sample consists of roughly 300,000 distinct CDR3 sequences, approximately 22% of them appearing once. Worth noting for this clonotype: The antigen is undetermined.

The V and J ends lost 3 bases and 4 bases respectively, with 18 bases between them. The CDR3 totals 16 residues. CDR1 is MDHEN, CDR2 SYDVKM, per germline. Overall study findings and caveats: Among clonotypes expanded in thyroid above 0.001, most were also found in blood.

Sequencing was done on a sample of blood. The TCR sequence derives from a woman aged 50 to 60 with Graves' hyperthyroidism. The genes are TRBV28 and TRBJ1-2; possible D gene TRBD1, 5 bases. Here the CDR3 DNA reads TGTGCCAGCAGTTTCTTCGACATAAGGGGCCGCTATGGCTACACCTTC. Translated, it gives CASSFFDIRGRYGYTF.